The T cell receptor (beta chain) under discussion was sequenced for a study of beta chain features in type 1 diabetes. Across the whole study: Cells sorted and examined across all samples totaled 90 million to 120 million.

CD45RO/CCR7/CD25/CD127/CD95/CD27 sorting isolated CD4+ naive, central memory, regulatory and stem cell-like memory cells. Every isolated RNA sample was fully reverse transcribed, so sequencing captured expressed TCRB transcripts. TCRdb keeps only in-frame clones here, not all; method: immunoSEQ multiplex PCR. The sample has around 710,000 clones, roughly 12% seen once. The table lists this clone with a few counts. The antigen is unknown. CDR1 is SGHNT and CDR2 is YYREEE in the germline V gene (reference sequence). Trimming took 0 bases from V and 7 from J, leaving 17 bases between them. The CDR3 has 16 residues. Broader study findings: Moderate yet significant TCRB CDR3 shortening was seen in Type 1 diabetes patients in all four CD4+ subsets.

This sequence joins TRBV5-4 and TRBJ2-1; perhaps TRBD2 as D (5 bases). Sequences were obtained from naive CD4+ T cells from blood. The receptor comes from a man aged 25 to 40 with type 1 diabetes. The CDR3 protein is CASSLGSGSQYNEQFF. CDR3 DNA sequence: TGTGCCAGCAGCTTGGGGTCGGGGTCCCAATATAATGAGCAGTTCTTC.